This TCR beta chain was found in a study of monozygotic twins with inflammatory bowel disease. TCRdb reprocessed the 5' RACE reads; each CDR3 protein has one entry and no DNA is given. This sample's table reports 300,000 to 400,000 distinct CDR3 sequences. CDR1 and CDR2 from the germline V gene are MDHEN and SYDVKM. The CDR3 loop spans 15 amino acids. The TCR originated in a human donor with ulcerative colitis or Crohn's disease, or a healthy co-twin of an affected twin (not recorded which). Material: blood. This chain joins TRBV28 and TRBJ2-1; TCRdb reports TRBD1, a call that lacks DNA to check it against. CDR3 residues: CASTLSGALGDEQFF.